This T cell receptor beta chain was captured in a study of spatial heterogeneity in lung cancer. The CDR3 totals 13 residues. The germline V gene has CDR1 SEHNR and CDR2 FQNEAQ (reference sequence). The study tagged each TCR cDNA molecule with a unique molecular identifier. TCRdb called the 5' RACE reads again in MiXCR, with one record for every CDR3 protein. The table has about 120,000 distinct CDR3 sequences, 12% seen once. Sample time point: blood at routine non-recurrence follow-up after resection. Whole RNA was taken from tumor, nontumor lung or frozen PBMC; it was then sequenced unsorted. Worth noting for this clonotype: Sequence at one end of the junction differs from germline and may be a read error.

This sequence joins TRBV7-9 and TRBJ1-4, with a weak D call TRBD1 (5 bases). Sequencing used PBMCs, obtained at follow-up. This TCR came from a male donor with early-stage non-small cell lung cancer. The CDR3 is CASSRGANENLFF. CDR3 nucleotides: TGTGCCAGCAGCCGTGGGGCTAATGAAAACCTGTTTTTT.